Shown below are 7 T cell receptor beta chains from a single sample sequenced in a study of blood T cells in healthy people across ages. Primed by a sample-barcoded 5' primer and a J-beta primer mix, a second PCR proceeded for about 7 to 11 cycles. TCRdb reanalysed the 5' RACE reads using MiXCR and keeps one entry per CDR3 protein. The sample includes 1.5 million or so distinct CDR3 sequences, around two fifths of them seen just once. Sequencing was done on a sample of blood. The receptors shown here come from a woman aged 18-30 years in good health.

The chain is built from TRBV5-1 and TRBJ2-3, with D perhaps matching TRBD2 (6 bases). This CDR3 contains 15 residues. Germline-derived CDR1 and CDR2 are SGHRS and YFSETQ. V gave up 6 bases and J gave up 2 bases, with 16 bases separating them. The CDR3 nucleotides read TGCGCCAGCATCACATGGCGGGACGCCACAGATACGCAGTATTTT. Its translation: CASITWRDATDTQYF.

The chain carries TRBV6-5 and TRBJ2-7; TRBD2 aligns across 8 bases. V dropped 2 bases and J dropped 5; count of bases not matched to a gene: 8. Germline CDR1 reads MNHEY; CDR2 reads SVGAGI. The CDR3 runs to 15 residues. CDR3 sequence (DNA): TGTGCCAGCAGTTACCCGGGGGGGAACGGGGACGAGCAGTACTTC. Its translation: CASSYPGGNGDEQYF.

The V call is TRBV5-5, the J call TRBJ1-2; 9 nucleotides align to TRBD1. The CDR3 is 15 amino acids. The trim removed 3 bases at V and 4 bases at J, leaving 7 bases unmatched. CDR1 SGHKS and CDR2 YYEKEE come from the germline V gene (reference sequence). Here the CDR3 DNA reads TGTGCCAGCAGCTCCGGGACAGGGAACTTCTATGGCTACACCTTC. Translation gives CASSSGTGNFYGYTF.

The V call is TRBV20-1, the J call TRBJ2-5; maybe TRBD1 (5 bases). CDR1 and CDR2 from the germline V gene are DFQATT and SNEGSKA (reference sequence). The CDR3 runs 15 residues. Trimming cost V 5 bases and J 4 bases, with 20 bases left between them. The CDR3 spells CSARLTEFTGETQYF. The CDR3 nucleotides are TGCAGTGCTCGTTTGACGGAATTCACAGGAGAGACCCAGTACTTC.

V and J are TRBV27 and TRBJ2-1; 14 nucleotides align to TRBD2. Trimming cost V 6 bases and J 8 bases; bases outside gene matches: 12. Per germline, CDR1 MNHEY and CDR2 SMNVEV (reference sequence). The CDR3 has 17 residues. CDR3 sequence reads: CASSYITGTSGSYEQFF. In DNA, the CDR3 is TGTGCCAGCAGCTATATAACCGGGACTAGCGGGAGCTATGAGCAGTTCTTC.

This chain connects TRBV29-1 to TRBJ1-1, with D uncertain. CDR1 is SQVTM and CDR2 is ANQGSEA in the germline V gene. This CDR3 has 10 residues. V shed 5 bases and J shed 9 bases, with 10 bases lying between them. The CDR3 nucleotides are TGCAGCGTTACCGGGTTTCAAGCTTTCTTT. As protein: CSVTGFQAFF.

This clonotype was seen only a few times. The DNA for the CDR3 is TGTGCCAGTACCCGGGACAGGGGGTACAATGAGCAGTTCTTC. This sequence encodes CASTRDRGYNEQFF. V gene TRBV19 combines with J gene TRBJ2-1; 11 nucleotides line up with TRBD1. The CDR3 runs 14 residues. Germline assignment: CDR1 LNHDA and CDR2 SQIVND (reference sequence). The V segment lost 7 bases and the J segment 4 bases; nucleotides outside the gene matches: 3. Filled out from reference TRBV19 and TRBJ2-1, the complete variable domain reads DGGITQSPKYLFRKEGQNVTLSCEQNLNHDAMYWYRQDPGQGLRLIYYSQIVNDFQKGDIAEGYSVSREKKESFPLTVTSAQKNPTAFYLCASTRDRGYNEQFFGPGTRLTVL.